This TCR beta chain was profiled in a study of shared T cell receptors in the human thymus. This CDR3 comprises 18 residues. Looked up from germline, CDR1 is SNHLY and CDR2 is FYNNEI. Trimming removed 3 bases at V and 0 bases at J, with 20 bases between. Produced via immunoSEQ multiplex PCR; TCRdb's table is partial and in-frame only. The sample lists about 660,000 clones; around 87% were seen once. Separately, the same data were catalogued under a study of human thymus T cells. In that study: Unrelated people showed highly overlapping thymic repertoires, related research reported.

The sequencing sample was made of thymocytes. The chain employs TRBV2 and TRBJ1-1; D perhaps matches TRBD1 (5 bases). This clonotype was sampled from a boy younger than two with a congenital heart defect. The CDR3 loop is CASSEGLNHVLMNTEAFF. The CDR3 bases are TGTGCCAGCAGTGAGGGGCTGAACCATGTCTTAATGAACACTGAAGCTTTCTTT.